By share, the clone carrying this T cell receptor beta chain counts as medium-sized. What it binds is not known. The assay was immunoSEQ multiplex PCR, and TCRdb's table has in-frame clones only and misses some. The table shows about 870 clones, with around 32% occurring only once. Deletions cut 5 bases from V and 6 bases from J, with 13 bases between. The CDR3 spans 13 residues. Per germline, CDR1 SGHTA and CDR2 FQGNSA. The sample originates from a study of T cells in localized non-small cell lung cancer. Findings and limits, study-wide: Uninvolved adjacent lung had higher T cell clonality than tumor and all other tissues. Owing to sequencing of a solitary tumor region, heterogeneity cannot be discounted.

This sequence joins TRBV7-2 and TRBJ1-2, with TRBD1 as a possible D gene (5 bases). Sample: lung tumor tissue, taken before any cancer treatment. This receptor was obtained from a female donor over 55 with stage III squamous cell lung carcinoma. The CDR3 sequence: CASSQAARDGYTF. The CDR3 nucleotides are TGTGCCAGCAGCCAAGCAGCCAGGGATGGCTACACCTTC.